This T cell receptor beta chain appears in the sequencing data of a study of OX40 agonist ivuxolimab in advanced cancers. Study-level background: At doses from 0.01 to 10 mg/kg, patients were given intravenous ivuxolimab every 2 weeks. Age averaged around 58 years (range about 23 to 85), and roughly 80% were male. Allowance was made for prior anti-PD-1, anti-PD-L1 or anti-CTLA-4 therapy, and 40% had some.

TCRdb keeps only in-frame clones here, not all; method: immunoSEQ multiplex PCR. The repertoire has 45,000 to 60,000 clones, roughly nine tenths of them found once; the top ten carry approximately 12%. Note on this clone: The antigen is unknown.

Regarding the study as a whole: Part of the nonresponder group also had normalized T-cell clonal expansion that was low.

The length of the CDR3 is 14 residues. Germline values: CDR1 LGHNA, CDR2 YNFKEQ. Germline trimming cut 6 bases from V and 1 base from J; bases unmatched to any gene: 5. The input for sequencing was CD4+ or CD8+ T cells sorted from blood, taken in a trial of the OX40 agonist ivuxolimab. The sequence was collected from an adult with an advanced solid tumor such as melanoma, head and neck, liver or kidney cancer. The chain recombines TRBV4-2 with TRBJ2-7; 8 bases are a match to TRBD2. CDR3 DNA sequence: TGTGCCAGCAGTCGACTAGCGATTTCCTACGAGCAGTACTTC. This sequence encodes CASSRLAISYEQYF.